The next 21 T cell receptor beta chains were all read from a single sample in a study of cytomegalovirus exposure and HLA in healthy donors. The PCR used 60 Vbeta and 13 Jbeta primers. Profiled with immunoSEQ multiplex PCR; TCRdb holds only in-frame clones, not every one. The sample holds under 200,000 clones, 81% seen once. The sample taken for sequencing was PBMCs. These receptors came from a woman aged 45 to 65 in good health and CMV-seronegative.

The chain has TRBV11-2 and TRBJ2-1; a weak D match, TRBD2 (5 bases). CDR3 length equals 13 residues. Germline CDR1 SGHAT, CDR2 FQNNGV. V lost 3 bases to trimming and J lost 9 bases, with 12 bases between them. CDR3 nucleotides: TGTGCCAGCAGCTTCGAAGGAGGTACTGAGCAGTTCTTC. This gives the protein CASSFEGGTEQFF.

The chain links TRBV16 to TRBJ1-1; the D is unclear. The CDR3 consists of 14 residues. V was clipped by 4 bases and J by 1 base, with 10 bases between them. The germline gives CDR1 KGHSY, CDR2 FQNENV. The CDR3 spells CASSRILENTEAFF. The DNA for the CDR3 is TGTGCCAGCAGCCGGATTCTAGAGAACACTGAAGCTTTCTTT.

Only one count was recorded for this clone. The chain is built from TRBV9 and TRBJ2-1, with a weak D call TRBD2 (7 bases). The V and J ends lost 4 bases and 4 bases respectively, with 18 bases between them. Germline V gene lookup returns CDR1 SGDLS and CDR2 YYNGEE. CDR3 length: 16 amino acids. CDR3 coding DNA: TGTGCCAGCAGCCCCGCGGGGGCTGCCCTTTACAATGAGCAGTTCTTC. As protein: CASSPAGAALYNEQFF. The full variable domain, completed using reference TRBV9 and TRBJ2-1, is DSGVTQTPKHLITATGQRVTLRCSPRSGDLSVYWYQQSLDQGLQFLIQYYNGEERAKGNILERFSAQQFPDLHSELNLSSLELGDSALYFCASSPAGAALYNEQFFGPGTRLTVL.

The chain combines TRBV7-2 with TRBJ1-2; 11 bases map to TRBD1. The germline V gene encodes CDR1 SGHTA and CDR2 FQGNSA. Trimming took 6 bases from V and 4 from J; bases not matched to a gene: 7. The CDR3 length is 15 residues. Here the CDR3 reads CASSRPGTGGYGYTF. CDR3 sequence (DNA): TGTGCCAGCAGTCGTCCCGGGACAGGGGGCTATGGCTACACCTTC.

This chain joins TRBV18 and TRBJ2-1, with TRBD2 matching over 11 bases. CDR3 length: 17 amino acids. V gave up 1 base and J gave up 4 bases; unmatched junction bases: 6. Germline values: CDR1 KGHSH, CDR2 LQKENI. CDR3 nucleotide sequence: TGTGCCAGCTCACCACGCTGGTTAGCGGGAGGGTACAATGAGCAGTTCTTC. It translates to CASSPRWLAGGYNEQFF.

The chain employs TRBV7-2 and TRBJ2-2; TRBD1 matches 7 bases. The length of the CDR3 is 15 residues. The germline V gene encodes CDR1 SGHTA and CDR2 FQGNSA. Trimming took 6 bases from V and 4 from J; bases not matched to a gene: 8. Written as DNA, the CDR3 is TGTGCCAGCAGAACGGAGACAGGGACCACCGGGGAGCTGTTTTTT. The encoded protein is CASRTETGTTGELFF.

The chain couples TRBV7-8 to TRBJ2-5; 11 nucleotides match TRBD2. From germline, CDR1 is SGHVS and CDR2 FQNEAQ. The CDR3 is 16 residues long. Germline trimming cut 5 bases from V and 4 bases from J; bases unmatched to any gene: 9. The CDR3 DNA reads TGTGCCAGCAGCAGCACTAGCGGGAGCCCAGGAGAGACCCAGTACTTC. Protein: CASSSTSGSPGETQYF.

In DNA form, the CDR3 reads TGTGCCAGCAGACCTACAGGACAGGAGAATAATTCACCCCTCCACTTT. The encoded protein is CASRPTGQENNSPLHF. V gene TRBV11-2 combines with J gene TRBJ1-6; 7 bases are shared with TRBD1. The V and J ends lost 6 bases and 5 bases, in that order; junction bases with no gene match: 10. The CDR3 has 16 residues. In germline, CDR1 is SGHAT, CDR2 FQNNGV.

The rearrangement links TRBV11-2 to TRBJ1-6; the match to TRBD1 covers 7 bases. Germline V CDR1 and CDR2: SGHAT, FQNNGV. CDR3 length: 14 amino acids. Losses at the gene ends were 5 bases for V and 6 bases for J; bases not matched to a gene: 4. CDR3 region: CASSPAGGNSPLHF. The DNA of the CDR3 is TGTGCCAGCAGCCCTGCAGGGGGTAATTCACCCCTCCACTTT.

The genes are TRBV28 and TRBJ1-4, with TRBD1 matching over 9 bases. Losses at the gene ends were 6 bases for V and 8 bases for J; bases not matched to a gene: 10. The CDR3 contains 15 residues. Germline V lookup: CDR1 MDHEN, CDR2 SYDVKM. The CDR3 DNA reads as TGTGCCAGCAGAATCGGGACAGGGATAAGGGAAAAACTGTTTTTT. Translation: CASRIGTGIREKLFF.

The CDR3 DNA is TGTGCCAGCAGTTTCGGACAGGGGGGTTCCTACGAGCAGTACTTC. Protein: CASSFGQGGSYEQYF. The chain employs TRBV6-5 and TRBJ2-7, with 10 bases that match TRBD1. The CDR3 is 15 amino acids. J was trimmed by 1 base and V by 4 bases; bases with no gene match: 4. The germline V gene encodes CDR1 MNHEY and CDR2 SVGAGI.

The CDR3 protein is CASSPAGGSYEQYF. The CDR3 DNA follows: TGTGCCAGCAGCCCCGCTGGAGGCTCCTACGAGCAGTACTTC. The chain links TRBV7-2 to TRBJ2-7, with a tentative D call TRBD2 (5 bases). Germline lookup yields CDR1 SGHTA and CDR2 FQGNSA. Trimming took 5 bases from V and 0 from J, leaving 11 bases between them. CDR3 size: 14 residues.

This clone was seen a single time. V gene TRBV5-4 combines with J gene TRBJ2-5, with 7 bases lining up with TRBD1. The end of the DNA is better explained by TRBJ2-7, so the J call may be wrong. From germline, CDR1 is SGHNT and CDR2 YYREEE (reference sequence). This CDR3 has 14 amino acids. In DNA form, the CDR3 reads TGTGCCAGCAGCCACAACAGGGGCTCCTACGAGCAGTACTTC. It is translated as CASSHNRGSYEQYF.

This clone was seen once. V gene TRBV6-6 combines with J gene TRBJ2-7; D is uncertain. Germline CDR1 MNHNY, CDR2 SVGAGI (reference sequence). Trimming shortened V by 9 bases and J by 2 bases, and 11 bases separated the two germline ends. CDR3 length equals 12 residues. The CDR3 coding sequence is TGTGCCAGTTTGACTTCGCCCTACGAGCAGTACTTC. Residues: CASLTSPYEQYF.

The V and J genes are TRBV7-2 and TRBJ1-5; D remains ambiguous. V lost 1 base to trimming and J lost 9 bases, with 7 bases between them. Germline V gives CDR1 SGHTA, CDR2 FQGNSA. CDR3 length: 12 amino acids. CDR3 sequence reads: CASSLGGGPQHF. CDR3 in DNA: TGTGCCAGCAGCTTAGGGGGAGGGCCCCAGCATTTT. Combining the CDR3 with reference TRBV7-2 and TRBJ1-5 gives the whole variable domain GAGVSQSPSNKVTEKGKDVELRCDPISGHTALYWYRQSLGQGLEFLIYFQGNSAPDKSGLPSDRFSAERTGGSVSTLTIQRTQQEDSAVYLCASSLGGGPQHFGDGTRLSIL.

V usage is TRBV6-5 and J usage is TRBJ1-4, with D unresolved. With 5 bases removed from V and 7 bases from J, the gap between germline ends came to 14 bases. The CDR3 has 14 residues. Germline values: CDR1 MNHEY, CDR2 SVGAGI. CDR3 in amino acids: CASSLGRGSEKLFF. The CDR3 DNA follows: TGTGCCAGCAGTCTAGGCAGAGGGAGTGAAAAACTGTTTTTT.

This clone has only a few counts. The chain combines TRBV7-9 with TRBJ1-1; D not certain. CDR3 length equals 12 residues. The germline V and J ends were trimmed by 5 bases and 11 bases, with 15 bases remaining between them. Germline CDR1 SEHNR, CDR2 FQNEAQ (reference sequence). This CDR3 reads CASSQSLGRAFF. For the CDR3, the DNA is TGTGCCAGCAGCCAATCACTGGGGAGGGCTTTCTTT.

This clone was observed a few times. The chain employs TRBV7-8 and TRBJ1-5, with a possible D match to TRBD1 (6 bases). Germline V CDR1 and CDR2: SGHVS, FQNEAQ. The CDR3 covers 16 residues. The ends were cut back, 5 bases at V and 7 bases at J, with 21 bases in the middle. The CDR3 protein is CASSPSNYRVGQPQHF. Written as DNA, the CDR3 is TGTGCCAGCAGCCCTAGCAATTACAGGGTGGGGCAGCCCCAGCATTTT.

V and J are TRBV6-1 and TRBJ2-3; 10 bases align to TRBD2. CDR3 length equals 17 residues. Germline V gene sequence: CDR1 MNHNS, CDR2 SASEGT. The junction had 11 bases not matched to a gene; V was cut back by 4 bases and J by 4 bases. CDR3 sequence reads: CASSALSAGGPPDTQYF. CDR3 DNA sequence: TGTGCCAGCAGTGCCCTATCAGCGGGGGGGCCCCCAGATACGCAGTATTTT.

This clone was found a few times. The chain joins TRBV13 to TRBJ2-5, with a tentative D call TRBD2 (6 bases). The CDR3 loop spans 14 amino acids. CDR1 is PRHDT, CDR2 FYEKMQ, per germline (reference sequence). Trimming shortened V by 5 bases and J by 3 bases, and 13 bases separated the two germline ends. CDR3 bases: TGTGCCAGCAGCCCAGCGGGTACCGAAGAGACCCAGTACTTC. Encoded protein: CASSPAGTEETQYF.

The chain recombines TRBV19 with TRBJ2-7; possibly TRBD1 for D (5 bases). Germline V gene lookup returns CDR1 LNHDA and CDR2 SQIVND (reference sequence). With 1 base removed from V and 6 bases from J, the gap between germline ends came to 10 bases. The CDR3 consists of 13 residues. In nucleotides, the CDR3 is TGTGCCAGTAGTATAGTGCAGGGCCGCGAGCAGTACTTC. Translation: CASSIVQGREQYF.